This T cell receptor (beta chain) came from a study of tumor-infiltrating lymphocytes in localized non-small cell lung cancer. Study-wide background: Some samples were collected after neoadjuvant chemotherapy; smokers, never-smokers and several histologies were included. Broader study findings: Only some patients had TCR sequencing, depending on available tissue. Immunotypes IM1 and IM2 had similar TCR-derived T-cell fractions.

Data came from immunoSEQ multiplex PCR; TCRdb stores just in-frame clones and leaves some out. The repertoire consists of around 2,300 clones, with under 60% occurring once and the leading ten covering 13%. For this clone: Its matching antigen is unknown.

V was pared by 2 bases and J by 5 bases, with 3 bases of the junction left unmatched. Germline CDR1 is GTSNPN and CDR2 is SVGIG (reference sequence). CDR3 length: 12 residues. This clonotype was sampled from a human donor with non-small cell lung cancer. Some clones in this sample may be carry-over from other donors' samples. Sequences were obtained from uninvolved lung tissue not adjacent to the tumor. The gene calls are TRBV30 and TRBJ2-7; 7 bases are shared with TRBD1. CDR3 sequence (DNA): TGTGCCTGGAGTACACAGGGGCACGAGCAGTACTTC. Encoded protein: CAWSTQGHEQYF. The full variable domain, in which reference TRBV30 and TRBJ2-7 provide the parts outside the CDR3, is SQTIHQWPATLVQPVGSPLSLECTVEGTSNPNLYWYRQAAGRGLQLLFYSVGIGQISSEVPQNLSASRPQDRQFILSSKKLLLSDSGFYLCAWSTQGHEQYFGPGTRLTVT.